This T cell receptor beta chain was recovered during a study of blood T cell repertoires in COVID-19. For the study at large: In each case, the material was cDNA or gDNA derived from T cells, B-cell-depleted T cells, or PBMCs.

A Seattle source enrolled patients during active infection and followed them longitudinally. CDR3 length: 17 amino acids. V was pared by 0 bases and J by 5 bases, with 8 bases of the junction left unmatched. Per germline, CDR1 SGHNT and CDR2 YYREEE (reference sequence). Original analysis: Scientists estimated how many nucleated cells there were by amplifying reference gene primers. Produced via immunoSEQ multiplex PCR; TCRdb's table is partial and in-frame only. The D gene and trimming were derived from the DNA, and the V and J assignments and clone size from that table. The sample includes 150,000 to 200,000 clones, approximately 78% of them seen just once.

The sample comprised peripheral blood. The genes are TRBV5-4 and TRBJ2-1; 10 positions agree with TRBD2. This TCR derives from an elderly woman with COVID-19, enrolled during active disease. CDR3 coding DNA: TGTGCCAGCAGCTTGGACAGCGGGGGGGCCCGGGACAATGAGCAGTTCTTC. Its translation: CASSLDSGGARDNEQFF.